This T cell receptor beta chain was retrieved from a study of blood T cells in healthy people across ages. The V gene's germline CDR1 is LGHNT and CDR2 FRNRAP. This CDR3 is 14 amino acids long. The germline V and J ends were trimmed by 1 base and 6 bases, with 9 bases remaining between them. Primers used in a second PCR of roughly 7 to 12 cycles were a sample-barcoded 5' primer and a J-beta primer mix. One entry per CDR3 protein results from TCRdb running MiXCR on the 5' RACE reads. Here the sample spans 1.5 million to 2 million distinct CDR3 sequences, around 50% being singletons. Specimen: blood. The TCR sequence derives from a woman aged 35 to 49 in good health. The J gene is TRBJ2-2, the V gene TRBV12-5; D perhaps matches TRBD1 (5 bases). The CDR3 bases are TGTGCTAGTGGTTTGGGGACAAGCCCCGGGGAGCTGTTTTTT. It encodes CASGLGTSPGELFF.